The entry below describes one TCR beta chain. A few counts support this clone. The antigen it binds to is not known. Per-base qualities were not stored, and no clone one base away is much larger. V has 0 bases trimmed and J has 4 bases trimmed; junction bases matching no gene number 12. Per the germline V gene (reference sequence), LGHDT is the CDR1 and YNNKEL is the CDR2. The CDR3 holds 18 amino acids from the cysteine to the phenylalanine. The kept DNA is CDR3 alone, 54 bases in frame from the first base. The immunoSEQ Assay, a bias-controlled multiplex PCR, was used to amplify TCRbeta CDR3 regions from genomic DNA. Under the source paper's analysis protocol: Nucleated cell counts per sample were estimated from amplification of reference gene primers within the assay. To quantify the absolute abundance of each unique TCRbeta CDR3 rearrangement, sequence reads were collapsed and filtered. Productive Simpson clonality was computed per sample as the square root of Simpson's diversity index over productive rearrangements. TCRdb's version of the immuneACCESS table is confined to in-frame rearrangements and falls short of the full clone set. An unresolved V gene accounts for under half of the shortfall where checked; the remainder is of unknown origin. Clonal size and the V and J genes are those of that table, whereas D and trimming came from the DNA. The sample yields 75,000 to 90,000 clones; 90% were counted once. The ten largest clones add up to under 8.5% of the sample.

The sample belongs to a study of blood T cell repertoires in COVID-19 (TCRdb year 2020). Some background on the complete study: Collaborator samples came from the United States, Italy and Spain and covered acute and convalescent phases of COVID-19. The material from the prospective study consisted of cDNA or gDNA derived from T cells, B-cell-depleted T cells, or PBMCs. The dataset comprised deeply sampled blood TCRbeta repertoires from subjects exposed to, actively infected with, or recovered from COVID-19. A freely available public database, intended as a resource for researchers studying the immune response to SARS-CoV-2, is where the repertoires were released. The samples were drawn from two sources: the first 160 participants of the ongoing ImmuneRACE study, and 1,200 or so subjects contributed by 6 global collaborators. Nearly every sample came with metadata listing a de-identified subject ID, COVID-19 status, age in years and sex. Where HLA class I and class II types were available, the types were taken from metadata supplied by the sample provider, not from assay-based typing. General findings and caveats noted by the study authors: Clinical and demographic metadata were provided uncurated, with the amount varying by source and participant.

One collaborating source in Seattle enrolled patients during active infection and followed them longitudinally through the course of disease. The collaborating institutions used their own protocols to collect whole blood in K2EDTA tubes. Collaborator samples were shipped for TCRbeta analysis as frozen whole blood, isolated PBMCs, or DNA extracted from either sample type. The origin of this receptor is a young man with COVID-19, enrolled during active disease. The chain joins TRBV3-1 (or the pseudogene TRBV3-2) to TRBJ2-7; 10 nucleotides in the junction match TRBD2. The sequencing input was peripheral blood. The CDR3 reads CASSQDPFWTSGQYEQYF. The DNA sequence follows: TGTGCCAGCAGCCAAGACCCCTTTTGGACTAGCGGCCAATACGAGCAGTACTTC.